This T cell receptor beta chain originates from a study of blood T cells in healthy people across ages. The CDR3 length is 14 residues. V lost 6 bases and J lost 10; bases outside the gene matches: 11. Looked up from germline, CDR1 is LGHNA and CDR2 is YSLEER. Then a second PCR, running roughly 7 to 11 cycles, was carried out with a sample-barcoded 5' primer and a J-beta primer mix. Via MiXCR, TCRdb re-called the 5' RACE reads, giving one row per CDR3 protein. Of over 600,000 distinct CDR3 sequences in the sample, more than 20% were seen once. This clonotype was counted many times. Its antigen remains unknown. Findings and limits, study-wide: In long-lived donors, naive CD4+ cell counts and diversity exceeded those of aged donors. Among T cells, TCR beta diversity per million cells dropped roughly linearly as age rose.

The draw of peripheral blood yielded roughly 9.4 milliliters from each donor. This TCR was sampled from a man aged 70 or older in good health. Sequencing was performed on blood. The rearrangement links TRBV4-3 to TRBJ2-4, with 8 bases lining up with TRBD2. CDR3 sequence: CASSLQRESRIQYF. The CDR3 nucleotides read TGCGCCAGCAGTTTACAGCGGGAGTCACGGATTCAGTACTTC.